This is a list of T cell receptor beta chains from one sample in a study of T cells in Graves' hyperthyroidism and ophthalmopathy. In TCRdb, the multiplex PCR reads were re-called with MiXCR into one record per CDR3 protein. The data contain hundreds of thousands of distinct CDR3 sequences, roughly 15% of them singletons. The specimen was blood. The receptors stem from a woman aged 40-49 years with Graves' ophthalmopathy. Both conserved end residues are part of each CDR3. The order of the fields is CDR3 protein, CDR3 DNA, V gene, J gene, clone size, D gene. A D gene is named only where the DNA matches it firmly. Some rows have no size entry. The others give once, few or many, or a class for an expanded clone.

CASVLTAGVDQETQYF,TGTGCCAGCGTACTAACAGCGGGAGTGGATCAAGAGACCCAGTACTTC,TRBV11-2,TRBJ2-5,.,TRBD2
CASSDRGPLISYGYTF,TGTGCCAGCAGTGACAGAGGCCCCCTCATCAGCTATGGCTACACCTTC,TRBV12-3/TRBV12-4,TRBJ1-2,.,.
CASSPGGYRDEAFF,TGTGCCAGCAGCCCAGGGGGGTATCGGGATGAAGCTTTCTTT,TRBV12-3/TRBV12-4,TRBJ1-1,many,TRBD1
CASEGQGDYGYTF,TGTGCCAGTGAGGGACAGGGGGACTATGGCTACACCTTC,TRBV7-9,TRBJ1-2,many,TRBD1
CASSEETGYTTEAFF,TGTGCCAGCAGTGAAGAAACAGGGTATACCACTGAAGCTTTCTTT,TRBV2,TRBJ1-1,few,.
CASSGQGLEAFF,TGTGCCAGCAGTGGACAGGGTCTTGAAGCTTTCTTT,TRBV27,TRBJ1-1,few,TRBD1
CATSEGPNSGANVLTF,TGTGCCACGTCTGAGGGACCGAACTCTGGGGCCAACGTCCTGACTTTC,TRBV11-2,TRBJ2-6,few,.
CASSELAGEGDGELFF,TGTGCCAGCAGTGAACTAGCGGGAGAAGGGGACGGGGAGCTGTTTTTT,TRBV6-1,TRBJ2-2,many,TRBD2
CASSLGDRSNTGELFF,TGCGCCAGCAGCTTGGGGGACAGATCGAACACCGGGGAGCTGTTTTTT,TRBV5-1,TRBJ2-2,.,TRBD1
CASSLGERYGYTF,TGTGCCAGCAGTTTAGGCGAGCGCTATGGCTACACCTTC,TRBV28,TRBJ1-2,many,.
CSVETGGVGTEAFF,TGCAGCGTTGAAACAGGGGGTGTAGGGACTGAAGCTTTCTTT,TRBV29-1,TRBJ1-1,many,TRBD1
CATSRGRGGDTYEQYF,TGTGCCACCAGCAGGGGGAGGGGTGGGGATACCTACGAGCAGTACTTC,TRBV15,TRBJ2-7,many,TRBD2
CAWNFGTGEAFF,TGTGCCTGGAACTTTGGGACAGGGGAAGCTTTCTTT,TRBV30,TRBJ1-1,.,TRBD1
CASSLGTSGSVYEQYF,TGTGCCAGCAGCCTAGGGACTAGCGGGAGCGTCTACGAGCAGTACTTC,TRBV6-1,TRBJ2-7,many,TRBD2
CASSLDSQSPYGYTF,TGTGCCAGCAGTTTAGACTCCCAGAGCCCTTATGGCTACACCTTC,TRBV12-3/TRBV12-4,TRBJ1-2,.,.
CASSVRRETQYF,TGTGCCAGCAGTGTCAGAAGAGAGACCCAGTACTTC,TRBV2,TRBJ2-5,many,.
CASSSGTSGPLEQYF,TGTGCCAGTAGTTCCGGGACTAGCGGACCCCTCGAGCAGTACTTC,TRBV19,TRBJ2-7,many,TRBD2
CATSEWTSGTNTGELFF,TGTGCCACCAGTGAGTGGACTAGCGGGACTAACACCGGGGAGCTGTTTTTT,TRBV24-1,TRBJ2-2,many,TRBD2
CASSLAVGQGGYGYTF,TGTGCCAGCAGCTTAGCGGTTGGACAGGGTGGCTATGGCTACACCTTC,TRBV11-1,TRBJ1-2,.,TRBD1
CATSEAGSHEQYF,TGTGCCACCAGTGAGGCAGGGTCGCACGAGCAGTACTTC,TRBV24-1,TRBJ2-7,many,.
CASSTGISSGNTIYF,TGTGCCAGTTCGACAGGTATCTCCTCTGGAAACACCATATATTTT,TRBV19,TRBJ1-3,many,.
CASSFGGLGHVVGDEQFF,TGTGCCAGCAGTTTTGGGGGTTTGGGGCATGTAGTAGGTGATGAGCAGTTCTTC,TRBV11-2,TRBJ2-1,few,.
CASSLAAGFRTEAFF,TGCGCCAGCAGCTTGGCGGCAGGGTTCAGGACTGAAGCTTTCTTT,TRBV5-1,TRBJ1-1,many,.
CASSYSAPPEAFF,TGTGCCAGCAGTTACTCGGCCCCCCCTGAAGCTTTCTTT,TRBV6-5,TRBJ1-1,many,.
CSARDRDVYEQYF,TGCAGTGCTAGAGATAGGGACGTCTACGAGCAGTACTTC,TRBV20-1,TRBJ2-7,many,.
CASKTDPSYNEQFF,TGTGCCAGCAAAACCGACCCTAGCTACAATGAGCAGTTCTTC,TRBV2,TRBJ2-1,.,.
CASSSDRVPYEQYF,TGCGCCAGCAGCAGTGACAGGGTCCCCTACGAGCAGTACTTC,TRBV5-1,TRBJ2-7,many,TRBD1
CASSQDSSSGNTIYF,TGCGCCAGCAGCCAAGACAGCTCCTCTGGAAACACCATATATTTT,TRBV4-1,TRBJ1-3,few,.
CASSLGGTGNYGYTF,TGTGCCAGCAGCTTAGGTGGGACAGGGAACTATGGCTACACCTTC,TRBV7-2,TRBJ1-2,.,TRBD1
CASSPSGGKSLEYF,TGTGCCAGCAGTCCCTCTGGGGGAAAGTCTCTGGAGTACTTC,TRBV28,TRBJ2-7,many,.
CASSQGGFYEQYF,TGTGCCAGCAGCCAAGGCGGGTTTTACGAGCAGTACTTC,TRBV4-2,TRBJ2-7,many,.
CASSRTGMGTGELFF,TGCGCCAGCAGCAGGACAGGGATGGGCACCGGGGAGCTGTTTTTT,TRBV5-1,TRBJ2-2,.,TRBD1